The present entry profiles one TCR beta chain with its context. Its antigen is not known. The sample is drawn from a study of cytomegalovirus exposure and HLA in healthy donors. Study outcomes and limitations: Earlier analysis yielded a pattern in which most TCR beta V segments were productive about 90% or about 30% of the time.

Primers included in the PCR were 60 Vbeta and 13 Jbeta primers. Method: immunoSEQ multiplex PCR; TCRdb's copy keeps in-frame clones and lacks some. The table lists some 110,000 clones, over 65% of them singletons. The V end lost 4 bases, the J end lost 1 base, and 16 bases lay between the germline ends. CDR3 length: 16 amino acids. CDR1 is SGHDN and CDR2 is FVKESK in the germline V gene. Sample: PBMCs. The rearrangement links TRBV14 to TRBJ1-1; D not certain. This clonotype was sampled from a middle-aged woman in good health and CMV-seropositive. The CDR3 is CASSPTLARRNTEAFF. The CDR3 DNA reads TGTGCCAGCAGCCCCACCCTGGCACGGAGGAACACTGAAGCTTTCTTT.